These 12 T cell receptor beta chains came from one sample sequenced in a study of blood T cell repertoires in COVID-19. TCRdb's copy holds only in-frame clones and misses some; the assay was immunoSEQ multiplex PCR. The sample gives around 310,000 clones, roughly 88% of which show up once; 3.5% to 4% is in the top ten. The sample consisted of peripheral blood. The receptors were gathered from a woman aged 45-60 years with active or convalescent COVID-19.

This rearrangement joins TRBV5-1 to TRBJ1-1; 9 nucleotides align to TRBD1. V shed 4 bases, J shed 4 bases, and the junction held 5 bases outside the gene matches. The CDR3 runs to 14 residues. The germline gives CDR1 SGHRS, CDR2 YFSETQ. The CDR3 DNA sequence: TGCGCCAGCAGCATCCGGACAGGGGCCACTGAAGCTTTCTTT. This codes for CASSIRTGATEAFF.

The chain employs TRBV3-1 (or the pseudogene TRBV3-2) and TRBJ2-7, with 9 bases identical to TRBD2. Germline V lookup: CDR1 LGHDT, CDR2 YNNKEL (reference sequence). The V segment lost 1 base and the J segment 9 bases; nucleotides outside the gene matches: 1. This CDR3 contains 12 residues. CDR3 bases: TGTGCCAGCAGCCAAGTAGCGGGAGTGCAGTACTTC. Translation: CASSQVAGVQYF.

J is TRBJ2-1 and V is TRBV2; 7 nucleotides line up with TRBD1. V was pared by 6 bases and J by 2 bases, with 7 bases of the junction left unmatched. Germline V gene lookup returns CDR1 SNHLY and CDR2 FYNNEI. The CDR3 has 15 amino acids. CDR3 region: CASSQTQGAYNEQFF. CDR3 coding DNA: TGTGCCAGCAGCCAAACTCAGGGGGCCTACAATGAGCAGTTCTTC. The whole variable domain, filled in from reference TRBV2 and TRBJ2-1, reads EPEVTQTPSHQVTQMGQEVILRCVPISNHLYFYWYRQILGQKVEFLVSFYNNEISEKSEIFDDQFSVERPDGSNFTLKIRSTKLEDSAMYFCASSQTQGAYNEQFFGPGTRLTVL.

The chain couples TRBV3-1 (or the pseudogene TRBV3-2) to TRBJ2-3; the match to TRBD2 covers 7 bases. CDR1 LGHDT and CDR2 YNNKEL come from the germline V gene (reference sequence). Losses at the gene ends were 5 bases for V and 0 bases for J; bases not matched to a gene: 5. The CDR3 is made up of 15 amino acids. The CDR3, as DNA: TGTGCCAGCAGCGTCGGGGGGACTAGCACAGATACGCAGTATTTT. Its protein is CASSVGGTSTDTQYF.

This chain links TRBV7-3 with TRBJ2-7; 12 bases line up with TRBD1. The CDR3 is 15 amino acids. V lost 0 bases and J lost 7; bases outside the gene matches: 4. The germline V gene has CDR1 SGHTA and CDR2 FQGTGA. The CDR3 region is CASSLTGTGGLEQYF. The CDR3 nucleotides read TGTGCCAGCAGCTTAACCGGGACAGGGGGCCTGGAGCAGTACTTC.

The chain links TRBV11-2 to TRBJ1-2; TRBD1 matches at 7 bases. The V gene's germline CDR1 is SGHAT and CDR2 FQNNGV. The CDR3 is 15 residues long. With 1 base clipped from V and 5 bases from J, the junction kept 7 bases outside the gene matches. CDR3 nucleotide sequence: TGTGCCAGCAGCTTAGTTCCGACAGGGCTTTATGGCTACACCTTC. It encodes CASSLVPTGLYGYTF.

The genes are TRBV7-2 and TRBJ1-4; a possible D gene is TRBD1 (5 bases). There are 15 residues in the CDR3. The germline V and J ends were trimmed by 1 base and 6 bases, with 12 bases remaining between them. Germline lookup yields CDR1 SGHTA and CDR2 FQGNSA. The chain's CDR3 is CASSLGGRGHEKLFF. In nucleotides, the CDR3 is TGTGCCAGCAGCTTAGGGGGGAGGGGTCATGAAAAACTGTTTTTT.

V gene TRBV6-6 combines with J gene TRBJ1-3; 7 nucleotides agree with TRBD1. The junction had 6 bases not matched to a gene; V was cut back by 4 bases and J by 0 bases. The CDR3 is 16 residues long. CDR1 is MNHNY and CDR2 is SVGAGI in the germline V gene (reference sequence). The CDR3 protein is CASSFLRTGSGNTIYF. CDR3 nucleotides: TGTGCCAGCAGTTTTCTTCGGACAGGCTCTGGAAACACCATATATTTT.

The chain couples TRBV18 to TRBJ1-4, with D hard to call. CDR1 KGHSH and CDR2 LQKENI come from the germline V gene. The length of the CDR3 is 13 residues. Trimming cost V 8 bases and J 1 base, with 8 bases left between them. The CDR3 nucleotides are TGTGCCAGCCGGGGAATAACTAATGAAAAACTGTTTTTT. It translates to CASRGITNEKLFF.

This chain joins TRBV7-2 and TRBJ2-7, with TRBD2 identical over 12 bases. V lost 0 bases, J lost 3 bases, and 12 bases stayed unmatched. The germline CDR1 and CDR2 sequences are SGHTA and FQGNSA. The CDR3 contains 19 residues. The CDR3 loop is CASSLAPPGLAGSFYEQYF. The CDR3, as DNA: TGTGCCAGCAGCTTAGCCCCTCCTGGACTAGCGGGATCCTTCTACGAGCAGTACTTC.

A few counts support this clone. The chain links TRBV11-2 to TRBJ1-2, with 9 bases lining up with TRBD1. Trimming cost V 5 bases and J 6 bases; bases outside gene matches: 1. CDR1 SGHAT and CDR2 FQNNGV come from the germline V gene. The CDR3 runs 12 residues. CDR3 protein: CASSRTGDGYTF. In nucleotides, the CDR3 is TGTGCCAGCAGCCGGACAGGGGATGGCTACACCTTC. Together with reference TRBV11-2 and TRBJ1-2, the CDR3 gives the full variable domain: EAGVAQSPRYKIIEKRQSVAFWCNPISGHATLYWYQQILGQGPKLLIQFQNNGVVDDSQLPKDRFSAERLKGVDSTLKIQPAKLEDSAVYLCASSRTGDGYTFGSGTRLTVV.

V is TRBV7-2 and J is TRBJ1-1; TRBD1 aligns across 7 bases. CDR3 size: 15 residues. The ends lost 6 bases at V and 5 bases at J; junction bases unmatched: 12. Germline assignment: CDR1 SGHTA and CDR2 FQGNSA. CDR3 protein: CASRLNRGRWTEAFF. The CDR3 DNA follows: TGTGCCAGCAGGTTAAACAGGGGTAGGTGGACTGAAGCTTTCTTT.